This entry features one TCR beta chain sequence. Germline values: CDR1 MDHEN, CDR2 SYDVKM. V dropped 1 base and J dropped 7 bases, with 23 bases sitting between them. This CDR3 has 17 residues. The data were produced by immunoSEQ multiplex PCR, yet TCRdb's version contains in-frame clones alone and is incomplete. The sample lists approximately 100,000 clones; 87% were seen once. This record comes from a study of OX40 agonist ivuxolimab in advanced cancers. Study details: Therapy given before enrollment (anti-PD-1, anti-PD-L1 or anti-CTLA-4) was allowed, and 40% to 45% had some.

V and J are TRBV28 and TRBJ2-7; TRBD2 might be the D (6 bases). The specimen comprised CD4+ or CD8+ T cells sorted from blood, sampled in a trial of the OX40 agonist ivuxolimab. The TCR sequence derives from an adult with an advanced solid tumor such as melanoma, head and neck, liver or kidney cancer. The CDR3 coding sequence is TGTGCCAGCAGTTTATCAGGTGGCGGGACGGGGCATCTTGAGCAGTACTTC. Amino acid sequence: CASSLSGGGTGHLEQYF.